The following is a TCR beta chain sequence with its context. There is no known antigen for this receptor. No base-level quality is on record; no much larger clone is a single base apart. The sample belongs to a study of T cell repertoires in cytomegalovirus infection (dated by TCRdb to the late 2010s). General notes on the study: The peptide stimulations were aimed at well-studied HLA-B-restricted epitopes as well as recently identified HLA-C-restricted CMV epitopes, whose presentation resists viral immunomodulation. Because public TCR beta signatures pointed to carriage of CMV infection together with the matching HLA type, the HLA type of each donor mattered for the analysis.

The instrument was an Illumina HiSeq 1500. In-frame beta chains were kept once TCRdb had trimmed the public reads at Q25 with fastp and called clones with MiXCR. Each entry is one CDR3 protein sequence, shown with its most common DNA and genes. The sample has approximately 730,000 distinct CDR3 sequences on record, roughly 33% of them singletons. The ten largest clones represent over 15% of the sample. The CDR3 runs 16 residues from the cysteine to the phenylalanine. Only CDR3 DNA remains: 48 bases, in frame from the first base. Compared with germline, V lacks 2 bases and J lacks 0 bases; bases without a gene match: 6. Taken from the germline V gene (reference sequence), the CDR1 and CDR2 loops are MNHNY and SVGAGI. What the study reported, not specific to this receptor: The ex vivo response was dominated by HLA-C-restricted CMV-specific TCR beta clonotypes, and the single most frequent clonotype in two of eight donors was supplied by these HLA-C-restricted clonotypes. Carriers of CMV infection plus the relevant HLA type were discriminated by the cumulative frequency of public TCR beta family members in the study cohort and in an independent roughly 340-donor cohort.

This specimen's treatment or condition label, interpreted: in vitro stimulation with specific CMV peptide epitopes to enrich CMV-specific T cells. The V gene is TRBV6-6 and the J gene is TRBJ1-1; 7 bases in the junction line up with TRBD1. The sample here was cultured PBMCs, taken from culture after CMV antigen stimulation. The TCR was taken from a human donor in good health (CMV status not recorded). Some clones in this sample may be carry-over from other donors' samples. The nucleotides read TGTGCCAGCAGTTACGCCACAGGGGAGATGAACACTGAAGCTTTCTTT. Translated, this gives CASSYATGEMNTEAFF.